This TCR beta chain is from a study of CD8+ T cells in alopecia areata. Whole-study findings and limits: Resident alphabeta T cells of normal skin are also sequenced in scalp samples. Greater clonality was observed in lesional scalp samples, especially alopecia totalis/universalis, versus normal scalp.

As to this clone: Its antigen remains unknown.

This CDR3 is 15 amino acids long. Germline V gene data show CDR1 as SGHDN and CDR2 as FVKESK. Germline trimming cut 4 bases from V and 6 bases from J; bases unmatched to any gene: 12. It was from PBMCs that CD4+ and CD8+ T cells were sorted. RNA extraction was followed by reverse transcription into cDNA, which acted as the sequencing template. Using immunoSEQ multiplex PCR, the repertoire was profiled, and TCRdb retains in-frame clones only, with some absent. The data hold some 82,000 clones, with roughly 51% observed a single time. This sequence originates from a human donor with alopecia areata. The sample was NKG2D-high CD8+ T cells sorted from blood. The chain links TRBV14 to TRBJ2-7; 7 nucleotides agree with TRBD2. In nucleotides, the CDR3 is TGTGCCAGCAGCCCGAAGGCGGCGGGAGTTCGCGAGCAGTACTTC. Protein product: CASSPKAAGVREQYF.